Listed below are T cell receptor beta chains from one sample, sequenced in a study of T cells in Graves' hyperthyroidism and ophthalmopathy. TCRdb re-called the multiplex PCR reads with MiXCR, one entry per CDR3 protein. The data contain under 300,000 distinct CDR3 sequences, about 20% of them singletons. The sample taken for sequencing was blood. Receptors were obtained from a young man with Graves' ophthalmopathy. The CDR3 runs from the conserved cysteine through the conserved F or W. Fields, in order: D gene, J gene, clone size, V gene, CDR3 DNA, CDR3 protein. The D gene is left open where the match is weak. Not all rows give a size; the values are once, few, many and, for expanded clones, a class.

-	TRBJ2-7	-	TRBV6-1	TGTGCCAGCAGTGAAACGTCCAGCGTCGGTGTCGAGCAGTACTTC	CASSETSSVGVEQYF
TRBD1	TRBJ1-2	few	TRBV19	TGTGCCAGTAGCCGCCGGGACAGGGACAATGGCTACACCTTC	CASSRRDRDNGYTF
TRBD2	TRBJ2-5	-	TRBV15	TGTGCCACCAGGCTAACTAGCGGGGGACTTGAAACCCAGTACTTC	CATRLTSGGLETQYF
TRBD1	TRBJ2-3	-	TRBV12-3/TRBV12-4	TGTGCCAGCAGTAACAGGGGATCGCAGTATTTT	CASSNRGSQYF
-	TRBJ1-6	few	TRBV28	TGTGCCAGCAGCCCTTCGTTTTCACCCCTCCACTTT	CASSPSFSPLHF
-	TRBJ1-5	-	TRBV20-1	TGCAATCCCCTAGGGGTCGGGCCCCAGCATTTT	CNPLGVGPQHF
-	TRBJ1-2	-	TRBV5-1	TGCGCCAGCAGCTTGTACTACAATAACTATGGCTACACCTTC	CASSLYYNNYGYTF
-	TRBJ1-4	-	TRBV4-2	TGTGCCAGCAGCCTAAGCGGAGGACAGAGTAATGAAAAACTGTTTTTT	CASSLSGGQSNEKLFF
-	TRBJ2-3	-	TRBV5-6	TGTGCCAGCAGCTTCGTACGTCATACGTCAAGGGACACAGATACGCAGTATTTT	CASSFVRHTSRDTDTQYF
-	TRBJ1-2	few	TRBV28	TGTGCCAGCAGCCCACCCCCCTACCAGTTCTCCGATGGCTACACCTTC	CASSPPPYQFSDGYTF
-	TRBJ1-5	-	TRBV28	TGTGCCAGCAGTTCACAGGCGAAGCCCCAGCATTTT	CASSSQAKPQHF
-	TRBJ2-2	-	TRBV29-1	TGCAGCGTTGACGGGGGATTGGGCACCGGGGAGCTGTTTTTT	CSVDGGLGTGELFF
TRBD2	TRBJ2-3	-	TRBV20-1	TGCAGTGCTAGTATGTCTAGCGGGAGAATCACAGATACGCAGTATTTT	CSASMSSGRITDTQYF
-	TRBJ2-7	few	TRBV6-1	TGTGCCAGCAGTGGGTCGACAGCCGGGGCCTACGAGCAGTACTTC	CASSGSTAGAYEQYF
TRBD1	TRBJ2-7	many	TRBV5-1	TGCGCCAGCAGCCGGGACAGGACCCTCCAGCAGTACTTC	CASSRDRTLQQYF
TRBD2	TRBJ2-3	many	TRBV7-9	TGTGCCAGCAGCCCCCGGGGGGACACAGATACGCAGTATTTT	CASSPRGDTDTQYF
TRBD1	TRBJ1-1	few	TRBV7-2	TGTGCCAGCAGCCCCTCGACAGGGATCACTGAAGCTTTCTTT	CASSPSTGITEAFF
-	TRBJ2-7	-	TRBV2	TGTGCCAGCAGCCCCGAGCAGTACTTC	CASSPEQYF
-	TRBJ2-1	few	TRBV27	TGTGCCAGCAGTACATGGGACAAAAGCTCCTACAATGAGCAGTTCTTC	CASSTWDKSSYNEQFF
TRBD1	TRBJ1-5	once	TRBV9	TGTGCCAGCAGCGGGGGACAGAGCAATCAGCCCCAGCATTTT	CASSGGQSNQPQHF
-	TRBJ2-1	-	TRBV14	TGTGCCAGCAGCCAAGGCGTTTTCGGGGGCGCGGATGAGCAGTTCTTC	CASSQGVFGGADEQFF
TRBD2	TRBJ2-1	few	TRBV30	TGTGCCTGGAGCGCTAGCGGGAGGGACAATGAGCAGTTCTTC	CAWSASGRDNEQFF
TRBD2	TRBJ2-3	many	TRBV11-2	TGTGCCAGCAGCCCGCGGGGGACGCAGTATTTT	CASSPRGTQYF
-	TRBJ2-3	many	TRBV20-1	TGCAGTGCTAGAGATGAGGACAGCACAGATACGCAGTATTTT	CSARDEDSTDTQYF
TRBD2	TRBJ2-1	many	TRBV3-1	TGTGCCAGCAGCCAAGTTATTAGCGGGAGGAGAGGAGAGCAGTTCTTC	CASSQVISGRRGEQFF
TRBD2	TRBJ2-7	-	TRBV11-3	TGTGCCAGCAGCTTCCACGGGGGGGAGACGACGTACGAGCAGTACTTC	CASSFHGGETTYEQYF
TRBD2	TRBJ2-1	-	TRBV5-1	TGCGCCAGCCACCCCGGGACTAGACCCTACAATGAGCAGTTCTTC	CASHPGTRPYNEQFF
-	TRBJ2-7	-	TRBV30	TGTGCCTCGTTGGCGACAGGACGCTCCTACGAGCAGTACTTC	CASLATGRSYEQYF
-	TRBJ1-6	few	TRBV4-1	TGCGCCAGCAGCCAAAGGGATAATTCACCCCTCCACTTT	CASSQRDNSPLHF
TRBD1	TRBJ1-1	-	TRBV12-3/TRBV12-4	TGTGCCAGCAGTTTTCCCCGACAGGGCACTGAAGCTTTCTTT	CASSFPRQGTEAFF
-	TRBJ2-2	many	TRBV30	TGTGCCTGGAGGGCGTTGGGGGTTACCGGGGAGCTGTTTTTT	CAWRALGVTGELFF
TRBD2	TRBJ2-1	many	TRBV7-6	TGTGCCAGCAGCATTCTAGCGGGGACATACTACAATGAGCAGTTCTTC	CASSILAGTYYNEQFF
-	TRBJ1-2	-	TRBV20-1	TGCAGTGCTAGATATGGCTACACCTTC	CSARYGYTF
-	TRBJ2-1	-	TRBV12-3/TRBV12-4	TGTGCCAGCAGTTTCATCGGTGAGCAGTTCTTC	CASSFIGEQFF
-	TRBJ1-2	-	TRBV14	TGTGCCAGCAGCCAAGATCGGGGGTCTACTAACTATGGCTACACCTTC	CASSQDRGSTNYGYTF
TRBD1	TRBJ1-2	many	TRBV6-1	TGTGCCAGCAGTCGAGTCAGGGGGGACTATGGCTACACCTTC	CASSRVRGDYGYTF
-	TRBJ1-5	many	TRBV20-1	TGCAGTGCTAGATTGGGGGCAGGGAGCAATCAGCCCCAGCATTTT	CSARLGAGSNQPQHF
TRBD1	TRBJ2-4	-	TRBV15	TGTGCCACCAGCAGTGCCGGGACAGGGAGTAACATTCAGTACTTC	CATSSAGTGSNIQYF
-	TRBJ1-5	-	TRBV11-1	TGTGCCAGCAGCTTAGCGCGTCGACGGATTAGCAATCAGCCCCAGCATTTT	CASSLARRRISNQPQHF
TRBD1	TRBJ1-2	-	TRBV11-2	TGTGCCAGCAGGGGGACAGGGCCGAGAGGCTACACCTTC	CASRGTGPRGYTF